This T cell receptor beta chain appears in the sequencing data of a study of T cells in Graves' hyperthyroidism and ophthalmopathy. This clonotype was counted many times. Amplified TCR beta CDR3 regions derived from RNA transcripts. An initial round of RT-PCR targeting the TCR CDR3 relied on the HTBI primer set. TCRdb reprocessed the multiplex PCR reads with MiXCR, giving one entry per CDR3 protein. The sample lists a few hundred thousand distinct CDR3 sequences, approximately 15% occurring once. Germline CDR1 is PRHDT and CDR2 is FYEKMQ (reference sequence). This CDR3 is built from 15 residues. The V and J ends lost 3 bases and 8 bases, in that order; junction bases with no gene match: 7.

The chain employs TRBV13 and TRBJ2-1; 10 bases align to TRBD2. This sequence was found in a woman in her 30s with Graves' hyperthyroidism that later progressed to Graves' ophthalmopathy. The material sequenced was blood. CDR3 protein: CASSFSGRASYEQFF. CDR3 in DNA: TGTGCCAGCAGCTTCAGCGGGAGGGCCTCGTATGAGCAGTTCTTC.